These 13 T cell receptor beta chains were sequenced from one sample in a study of T cells in Graves' hyperthyroidism and ophthalmopathy. Researchers amplified the TCR beta CDR3 regions from RNA transcripts. TCR CDR3 underwent first-round RT-PCR with the HTBI primer set. One entry per CDR3 protein, called by TCRdb with MiXCR from the multiplex PCR reads. The sample contains 350,000 or so distinct CDR3 sequences, about 18% of which appear only once. The source material was blood. These receptors originate from a young woman with Graves' hyperthyroidism that later progressed to Graves' ophthalmopathy.

As to this clonotype: This may come from a read error, since a much larger clone is one base off. The rearrangement links TRBV28 to TRBJ2-7, with a weak D call TRBD1 (6 bases). The V gene lost 5 bases and the J gene lost 5 bases, with 25 bases spanning the gap. The CDR3 runs 17 residues. The V gene's germline CDR1 is MDHEN and CDR2 SYDVKM. CDR3: CASSPPVLTGNLNEQYF. As DNA, the CDR3 is TGTGCCAGCAGTCCCCCCGTCTTGACAGGTAACCTAAACGAGCAGTACTTC.

This clonotype was counted ten times or more. This rearrangement joins TRBV30 to TRBJ1-2, with 10 bases lining up with TRBD1. The CDR3 consists of 13 residues. The V segment lost 2 bases and the J segment 6 bases; nucleotides outside the gene matches: 3. Germline CDR1 and CDR2: GTSNPN and SVGIG (reference sequence). The chain's CDR3 is CAWSSGQGDGYTF. Here the CDR3 DNA reads TGTGCCTGGAGTAGCGGACAGGGGGATGGCTACACCTTC.

This clonotype was detected ten times or more. V is TRBV10-3 and J is TRBJ1-5; 11 bases line up with TRBD1. V shed 6 bases, J shed 6 bases, and the junction held 4 bases outside the gene matches. The V gene's germline CDR1 is ENHRY and CDR2 SYGVKD. The CDR3 spans 14 residues. DNA for the CDR3: TGTGCCATCAGCCCGGGACAGGGGGTTCAGCCCCAGCATTTT. Amino acids: CAISPGQGVQPQHF.

This clonotype was seen a handful of times. This chain connects TRBV19 to TRBJ2-1; D not certain. V was trimmed by 5 bases and J by 4 bases, leaving 15 bases between them. The CDR3 runs 15 residues. Germline assignment: CDR1 LNHDA and CDR2 SQIVND (reference sequence). The CDR3 reads CASSSEMGLYNEQFF. CDR3 nucleotide sequence: TGTGCCAGTAGTTCCGAGATGGGTCTTTACAATGAGCAGTTCTTC.

This clonotype was seen repeatedly, ten times or more. The chain has TRBV7-9 and TRBJ2-2; 10 bases match TRBD1. CDR1 SEHNR and CDR2 FQNEAQ come from the germline V gene (reference sequence). Trimming cost V 5 bases and J 2 bases; bases outside gene matches: 14. This CDR3 has 19 residues. CDR3 in DNA: TGTGCCAGCAGCCCCCCCTCTTGGGACAGGGGCGATAACACCGGGGAGCTGTTTTTT. Encoded protein: CASSPPSWDRGDNTGELFF. Supplemented by reference TRBV7-9 and TRBJ2-2, the full variable domain reads DTGVSQNPRHKITKRGQNVTFRCDPISEHNRLYWYRQTLGQGPEFLTYFQNEAQLEKSRLLSDRFSAERPKGSFSTLEIQRTEQGDSAMYLCASSPPSWDRGDNTGELFFGEGSRLTVL.

V and J are TRBV7-2 and TRBJ2-7; D unresolved. The germline gives CDR1 SGHTA, CDR2 FQGNSA. CDR3 length equals 16 residues. V lost 5 bases, J lost 1 base, and 18 bases lay in between. CDR3 amino acids: CASSLPPKVLSYEQYF. CDR3 in DNA: TGTGCCAGCAGCCTCCCCCCGAAGGTCTTGTCCTACGAGCAGTACTTC. Full variable domain (remainder filled in from reference TRBV7-2 and TRBJ2-7): GAGVSQSPSNKVTEKGKDVELRCDPISGHTALYWYRQSLGQGLEFLIYFQGNSAPDKSGLPSDRFSAERTGGSVSTLTIQRTQQEDSAVYLCASSLPPKVLSYEQYFGPGTRLTVT.

Only a few counts were recorded for this clonotype. The V and J genes are TRBV5-4 and TRBJ2-1; 9 bases fit TRBD2. J lost 6 bases, V lost 0 bases, and 1 base had no gene match. Germline V gives CDR1 SGHNT, CDR2 YYREEE (reference sequence). There are 14 residues in the CDR3. The CDR3 spells CASSLVRGGNEQFF. The CDR3 DNA is TGTGCCAGCAGCTTGGTGCGGGGGGGCAATGAGCAGTTCTTC.

On this clonotype: A much larger clonotype is one base distant, so this may be a read error. The chain is built from TRBV25-1 and TRBJ2-5, with 7 bases fitting TRBD2. The CDR3 spans 15 residues. Germline CDR1 and CDR2: MGHDK and SYGVNS. J gave up 1 base and V 8 bases, and 10 bases lay outside the gene matches. CDR3 residues: CASSRGAGPQETQYF. In DNA, the CDR3 is TGTGCCAGCTCTCGGGGAGCGGGGCCCCAAGAGACCCAGTACTTC.

This clonotype appeared many times. The gene calls are TRBV13 and TRBJ1-1; D unresolved. The CDR3 totals 14 residues. V lost 3 bases to trimming and J lost 3 bases, with 11 bases between them. The germline V gene encodes CDR1 PRHDT and CDR2 FYEKMQ (reference sequence). This CDR3 is CASSFGWSDTEAFF. The CDR3 DNA follows: TGTGCCAGCAGCTTCGGGTGGTCCGACACTGAAGCTTTCTTT.

This chain connects TRBV7-6 to TRBJ2-3; possibly TRBD2 for D (6 bases). Germline CDR1 and CDR2: SGHVS and FNYEAQ. V lost 4 bases and J 5 bases, leaving 16 bases between the germline ends. CDR3 length: 15 residues. The CDR3 nucleotides read TGTGCCAGCAGCTGGAGGGTGGGGAGGATAGATACGCAGTATTTT. Amino acid sequence: CASSWRVGRIDTQYF.

This clonotype was seen many times. This chain joins TRBV12-3 or TRBV12-4 and TRBJ1-1, with TRBD1 as a possible D gene (6 bases). Trimming left V 5 bases short and J 3 bases short, with 16 bases between. There are 15 residues in the CDR3. This CDR3 is CASSRVRGADTEAFF. The CDR3 coding sequence is TGTGCCAGCAGTCGTGTCAGGGGCGCGGACACTGAAGCTTTCTTT.

This clonotype has ten or more counts. This chain connects TRBV12-3 or TRBV12-4 to TRBJ2-7, with D tentatively TRBD1 (6 bases). V dropped 5 bases and J dropped 1 base, with 12 bases sitting between them. This CDR3 is 14 amino acids long. CDR3 sequence reads: CASSVQGLSYEQYF. DNA of the CDR3: TGTGCCAGCAGTGTACAGGGCCTTTCCTACGAGCAGTACTTC.

The sample holds a few counts of this clonotype. The rearrangement uses TRBV4-1 and TRBJ1-5; D gene uncertain. This CDR3 region has 17 residues. CDR1 is MGHRA and CDR2 is YSYEKL in the germline V gene. The germline V and J ends were trimmed by 2 bases and 1 base, with 15 bases remaining between them. The CDR3 spells CASSQTTIAASNQPQHF. The CDR3 bases are TGCGCCAGCAGCCAAACGACCATAGCCGCCAGCAATCAGCCCCAGCATTTT.